This T cell receptor (beta chain) was sequenced during a study of OX40 agonist ivuxolimab in advanced cancers. About the study: A male proportion of under 90% was recorded, with mean age 60 years and range about 20 to 79.

Some clones are missing from TCRdb's copy, which holds only in-frame ones; the method was immunoSEQ multiplex PCR. The table has 50,000 to 65,000 clones, approximately 88% seen once. The germline CDR1 and CDR2 sequences are SGHNT and YYREEE (reference sequence). V lost 4 bases and J lost 2, with 7 bases in between. The CDR3 covers 12 residues. A note on this clone: Its antigen remains unidentified.

Regarding the study as a whole: Blood T cells, both CD4+ and CD8+, expanded clonally by week 6 at 0.1 to 3.0 mg/kg. At 0.1-3.0 mg/kg, partial responders had clonal expansion among the lowest observed. Specificity for antigen went undetermined in the expanded peripheral T cells.

This receptor was obtained from an adult with an advanced solid tumor such as melanoma, head and neck, liver or kidney cancer. This chain uses TRBV5-4 with TRBJ2-7; D not resolved. Sequencing used CD4+ or CD8+ T cells sorted from blood, obtained in a trial of the OX40 agonist ivuxolimab. CDR3: CASSIDTYEQYF. As DNA, the CDR3 is TGTGCCAGCAGCATCGATACCTACGAGCAGTACTTC.